This T cell receptor beta chain comes out of a study of shared clonotypes between healthy human individuals. Sequenced by immunoSEQ multiplex PCR; TCRdb stores in-frame clones only, minus some. This sample has 700,000 or so clones, with 72% found just once. Per the germline V gene, CDR1 is LNHDA and CDR2 is SQIVND (reference sequence). Trimming cost V 8 bases and J 3 bases; bases outside gene matches: 9. This CDR3 is built from 14 residues. Source material: memory CD4+ T cells sorted from blood. Subset described: CD45RA-negative fraction. The TCR was taken from a woman under 40 in good health. This rearrangement joins TRBV19 to TRBJ1-2; 7 positions agree with TRBD1. CDR3 loop: CASSRGVDDYGYTF. In DNA, the CDR3 is TGTGCCAGTTCCAGGGGGGTCGACGACTATGGCTACACCTTC.